This T cell receptor beta chain was identified during a study of T-cell reconstitution after alpha-beta-depleted transplantation in children. As it was prepared, the TCRbeta library received unique molecular identifiers. TCRdb reprocessed the PCR reads via MiXCR and lists one record per CDR3 protein. The sample records 500,000 or so distinct CDR3 sequences, approximately 32% being singletons. The CDR3 length is 14 residues. Trimming stripped 3 bases from V and 0 bases from J, with 10 bases between. Germline CDR1 is DFQATT and CDR2 is SNEGSKA (reference sequence). This clonotype was sampled from a human donor who donated a stem cell graft to a child with aplastic anemia. The material was PBMCs from the stem cell graft donor, obtained from the stem cell graft. The V and J genes are TRBV20-1 and TRBJ2-3, with D possibly TRBD2 on 5 matching bases. In nucleotides, the CDR3 is TGCAGTGCTAGCATAGGCGGGAGCACAGATACGCAGTATTTT. It specifies CSASIGGSTDTQYF.